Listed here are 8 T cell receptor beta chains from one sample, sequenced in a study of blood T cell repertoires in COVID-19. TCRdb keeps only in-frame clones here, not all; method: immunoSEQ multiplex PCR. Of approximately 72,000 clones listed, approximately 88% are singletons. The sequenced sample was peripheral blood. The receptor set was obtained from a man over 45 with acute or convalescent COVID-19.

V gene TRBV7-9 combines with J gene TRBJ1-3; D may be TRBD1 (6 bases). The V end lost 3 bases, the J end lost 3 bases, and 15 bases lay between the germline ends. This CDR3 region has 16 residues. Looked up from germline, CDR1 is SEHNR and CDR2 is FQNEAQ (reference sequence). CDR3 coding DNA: TGTGCCAGCAGCTTTGCGGGGGCGGTTATTGGAAACACCATATATTTT. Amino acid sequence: CASSFAGAVIGNTIYF.

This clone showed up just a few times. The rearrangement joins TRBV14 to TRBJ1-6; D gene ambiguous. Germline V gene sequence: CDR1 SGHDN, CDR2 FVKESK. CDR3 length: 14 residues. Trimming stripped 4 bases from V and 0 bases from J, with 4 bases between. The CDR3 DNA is TGTGCCAGCAGCCGCGGCTCCTATAATTCACCCCTCCACTTT. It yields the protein CASSRGSYNSPLHF.

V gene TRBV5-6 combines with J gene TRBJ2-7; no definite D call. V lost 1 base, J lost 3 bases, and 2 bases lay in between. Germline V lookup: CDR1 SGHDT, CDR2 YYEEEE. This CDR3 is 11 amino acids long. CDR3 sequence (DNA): TGTGCCAGCAGCTTGTACTACGAGCAGTACTTC. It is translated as CASSLYYEQYF. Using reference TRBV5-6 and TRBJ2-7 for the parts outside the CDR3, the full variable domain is DAGVTQSPTHLIKTRGQQVTLRCSPKSGHDTVSWYQQALGQGPQFIFQYYEEEERQRGNFPDRFSGHQFPNYSSELNVNALLLGDSALYLCASSLYYEQYFGPGTRLTVT.

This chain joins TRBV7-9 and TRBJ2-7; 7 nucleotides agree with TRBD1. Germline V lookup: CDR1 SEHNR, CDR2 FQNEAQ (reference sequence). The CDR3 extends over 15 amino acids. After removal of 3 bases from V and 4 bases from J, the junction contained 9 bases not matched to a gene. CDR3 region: CASSFIRDSLYEQYF. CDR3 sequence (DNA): TGTGCCAGCAGCTTCATCCGGGACAGCCTATACGAGCAGTACTTC.

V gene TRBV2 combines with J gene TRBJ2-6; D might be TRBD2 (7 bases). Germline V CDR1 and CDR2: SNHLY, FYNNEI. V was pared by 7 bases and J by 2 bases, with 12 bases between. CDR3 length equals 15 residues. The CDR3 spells CASIRGGAGANVLTF. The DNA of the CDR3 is TGTGCCAGCATCCGAGGGGGGGCTGGGGCCAACGTCCTGACTTTC. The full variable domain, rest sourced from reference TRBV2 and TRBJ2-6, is EPEVTQTPSHQVTQMGQEVILRCVPISNHLYFYWYRQILGQKVEFLVSFYNNEISEKSEIFDDQFSVERPDGSNFTLKIRSTKLEDSAMYFCASIRGGAGANVLTFGAGSRLTVL.

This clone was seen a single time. The CDR3 sequence: CASSQVVGGYEQYF. In DNA, the CDR3 is TGCGCCAGCAGCCAAGTAGTGGGCGGGTACGAGCAGTACTTC. The chain combines TRBV4-1 with TRBJ2-7; D might be TRBD2 (5 bases). Trimming removed 1 base from V and 4 bases from J, with 11 bases in between. Germline loops: CDR1 MGHRA, CDR2 YSYEKL. The CDR3 extends over 14 amino acids.

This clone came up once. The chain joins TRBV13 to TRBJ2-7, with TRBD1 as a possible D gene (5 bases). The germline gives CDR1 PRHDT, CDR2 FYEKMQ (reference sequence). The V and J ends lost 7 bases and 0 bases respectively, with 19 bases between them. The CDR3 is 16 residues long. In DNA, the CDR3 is TGTGCCAGCACTTGGTCGGTTGCACAGGACTCCTACGAGCAGTACTTC. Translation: CASTWSVAQDSYEQYF.

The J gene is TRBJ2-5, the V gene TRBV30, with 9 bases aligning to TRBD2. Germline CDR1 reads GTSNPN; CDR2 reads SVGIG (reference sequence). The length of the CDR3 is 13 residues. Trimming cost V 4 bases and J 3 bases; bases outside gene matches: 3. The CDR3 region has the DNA TGTGCCTGGACTAGCGGGGCAAAAGAGACCCAGTACTTC. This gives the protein CAWTSGAKETQYF. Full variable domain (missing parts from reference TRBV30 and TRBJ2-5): SQTIHQWPATLVQPVGSPLSLECTVEGTSNPNLYWYRQAAGRGLQLLFYSVGIGQISSEVPQNLSASRPQDRQFILSSKKLLLSDSGFYLCAWTSGAKETQYFGPGTRLLVL.